The next 10 T cell receptor beta chains were all read from a single sample in a study of lung T cells in sarcoidosis with Löfgren's syndrome. TCRdb re-called the reads with MiXCR, one entry per CDR3 protein. Of about 63,000 distinct CDR3 sequences in the sample, less than 25% are singletons; the top ten hold about 2.5%. The sample comprised CD4+ T cells from PBMCs. The receptors come from a human donor with sarcoidosis (Löfgren's syndrome or another form), or a control subject (not recorded which).

The gene calls are TRBV19 and TRBJ2-1, with a tentative D call TRBD2 (5 bases). The germline V gene encodes CDR1 LNHDA and CDR2 SQIVND (reference sequence). Trimming shortened V by 8 bases and J by 3 bases, and 11 bases separated the two germline ends. CDR3 length equals 13 residues. Here the CDR3 reads CASGGGRYNEQFF. The DNA of the CDR3 is TGTGCCAGTGGCGGCGGGCGCTACAATGAGCAGTTCTTC.

There are many counts of this clonotype. The V gene is TRBV20-1, the J gene TRBJ1-1; D gene uncertain. Trimming removed 5 bases from V and 0 bases from J, with 16 bases in between. CDR1 and CDR2 from the germline V gene are DFQATT and SNEGSKA (reference sequence). The CDR3 has 15 residues. The CDR3 DNA sequence: TGCAGTGCTTTGATGGGGAAGGGTATGAACACTGAAGCTTTCTTT. Protein product: CSALMGKGMNTEAFF.

This clonotype was seen many times. J is TRBJ1-1 and V is TRBV20-1; TRBD1 matches at 7 bases. Germline loops: CDR1 DFQATT, CDR2 SNEGSKA (reference sequence). The CDR3 is 12 residues long. V shed 5 bases, J shed 5 bases, and the junction held 5 bases outside the gene matches. The CDR3 here is CSAFQGGTEAFF. The CDR3 DNA reads as TGCAGTGCTTTCCAGGGGGGGACTGAAGCTTTCTTT.

This clonotype was picked up a small number of times. The J gene is TRBJ1-2, the V gene TRBV2; weak D call: TRBD1 (5 bases). This CDR3 contains 13 residues. From germline, CDR1 is SNHLY and CDR2 FYNNEI. Trimming took 3 bases from V and 1 from J, leaving 6 bases between them. The DNA for the CDR3 is TGTGCCAGCAGTGAGGGGGTTAACTATGGCTACACCTTC. Translated, it gives CASSEGVNYGYTF.

This clonotype has only a few counts. V usage is TRBV6-1 and J usage is TRBJ2-7; D not resolved. Germline V gives CDR1 MNHNS, CDR2 SASEGT. The germline V and J ends were trimmed by 8 bases and 1 base, with 6 bases remaining between them. CDR3 length: 11 amino acids. The CDR3 here is CASGRSYEQYF. In DNA form, the CDR3 reads TGTGCCAGCGGGCGGTCCTACGAGCAGTACTTC.

This clonotype was found many times. For the CDR3, the DNA is TGTGCCAGCAGCCAAGAATATCTCCAGGGGACCCAGTACTTC. Translating it yields CASSQEYLQGTQYF. J is TRBJ2-5 and V is TRBV14, with a weak D call TRBD1 (5 bases). CDR1 and CDR2 (germline): SGHDN, FVKESK. CDR3 size: 14 residues. Trimming stripped 0 bases from V and 7 bases from J, with 12 bases between.

V and J are TRBV19 and TRBJ1-5; the D is unclear. The CDR3 extends over 13 amino acids. Germline CDR1 is LNHDA and CDR2 is SQIVND (reference sequence). Trimming left V 11 bases short and J 0 bases short, with 11 bases between. CDR3 bases: TGTGCCGGCCACGCTTCTAGCAATCAGCCCCAGCATTTT. This translates into CAGHASSNQPQHF.

The chain employs TRBV3-1 and TRBJ1-3; D is ambiguous. There are 16 residues in the CDR3. Germline V lookup: CDR1 LGHDT, CDR2 YNNKEL (reference sequence). The ends were cut back, 4 bases at V and 0 bases at J, with 13 bases in the middle. The CDR3 nucleotides read TGTGCCAGCAGCCCGCGCCGGACGGTCTCTGGAAACACCATATATTTT. It translates to CASSPRRTVSGNTIYF.

Regarding this clonotype: Being one base from a much bigger clone, this may be a read error. The genes are TRBV7-2 and TRBJ2-3; D is possibly TRBD2 (5 bases). V lost 5 bases to trimming and J lost 0 bases, with 9 bases between them. The CDR3 has 14 residues. CDR1 is SGHTA and CDR2 is FQGNSA in the germline V gene. The CDR3 DNA reads as TGTGCCAGCAGCCGGGGTTTTAGCACAGATACGCAGTATTTT. This gives the protein CASSRGFSTDTQYF.

V usage is TRBV28 and J usage is TRBJ2-7; TRBD2 agrees at 9 bases. From germline, CDR1 is MDHEN and CDR2 SYDVKM. Unmatched junction bases numbered 11, after V lost 5 bases and J lost 3 bases. This CDR3 comprises 16 residues. The CDR3 sequence: CASSLSLAGVDYEQYF. The CDR3, as DNA: TGTGCCAGCAGTCTTTCCTTAGCGGGAGTGGACTACGAGCAGTACTTC.